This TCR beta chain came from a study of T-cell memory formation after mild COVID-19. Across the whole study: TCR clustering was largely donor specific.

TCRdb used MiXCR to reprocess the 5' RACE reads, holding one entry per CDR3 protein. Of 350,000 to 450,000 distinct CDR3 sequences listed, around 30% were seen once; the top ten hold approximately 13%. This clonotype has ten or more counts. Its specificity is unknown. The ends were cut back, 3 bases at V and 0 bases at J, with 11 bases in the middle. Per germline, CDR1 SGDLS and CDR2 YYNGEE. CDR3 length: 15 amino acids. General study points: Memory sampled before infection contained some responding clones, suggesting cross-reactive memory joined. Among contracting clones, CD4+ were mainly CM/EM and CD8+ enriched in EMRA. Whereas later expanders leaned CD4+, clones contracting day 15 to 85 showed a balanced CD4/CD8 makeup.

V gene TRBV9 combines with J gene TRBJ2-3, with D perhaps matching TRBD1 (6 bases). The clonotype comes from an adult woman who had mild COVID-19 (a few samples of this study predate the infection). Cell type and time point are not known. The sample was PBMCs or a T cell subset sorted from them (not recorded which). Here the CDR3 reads CASSAVGTSTDTQYF. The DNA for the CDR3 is TGTGCCAGCAGCGCCGTAGGGACAAGCACAGATACGCAGTATTTT.